This T cell receptor beta chain was identified in a study of shared clonotypes between healthy human individuals. V lost 1 base and J 5 bases, leaving 15 bases between the germline ends. The CDR3 spans 16 residues. Germline-derived CDR1 and CDR2 are LNHDA and SQIVND (reference sequence). The data were produced by immunoSEQ multiplex PCR, yet TCRdb's version contains in-frame clones alone and is incomplete. The sample gives nearly 750,000 clones, about two thirds of which show up once; under 2% is in the top ten. The chain combines TRBV19 with TRBJ2-1; D gene ambiguous. This TCR was recovered from a woman younger than 45 in good health. The sequenced sample was memory CD4+ T cells sorted from blood. Subset noted: CD45RA-negative fraction. Here the CDR3 reads CASSIGQTTFNNEQFF. CDR3 nucleotides: TGTGCCAGTAGTATAGGGCAAACTACTTTCAACAATGAGCAGTTCTTC.